These 20 T cell receptor beta chains were sequenced from one sample in a study of cytomegalovirus exposure and HLA in healthy donors. Primers: 60 Vbeta forward and 13 Jbeta reverse. Measured with immunoSEQ multiplex PCR; TCRdb has only the in-frame clones, and not every one. This repertoire shows tens of thousands of clones, 81% found once; its top ten account for approximately 10%. Material for sequencing was PBMCs. These receptors all come from a human donor in good health.

This clone was seen a handful of times. The V gene is TRBV5-1, the J gene TRBJ1-1; a possible D gene is TRBD1 (6 bases). The CDR3 is made up of 15 amino acids. Germline V gene data show CDR1 as SGHRS and CDR2 as YFSETQ. V gave up 2 bases and J gave up 3 bases, with 14 bases separating them. The CDR3 DNA sequence: TGCGCCAGCAGCTTAGAACCGGGACATGACACTGAAGCTTTCTTT. Protein product: CASSLEPGHDTEAFF.

This chain connects TRBV27 to TRBJ2-2; 11 nucleotides line up with TRBD2. Germline CDR1 is MNHEY and CDR2 is SMNVEV (reference sequence). The CDR3 is 15 residues long. J gave up 2 bases and V 7 bases, and 3 bases lay outside the gene matches. CDR3 sequence reads: CASTTSGSNTGELFF. The CDR3 DNA follows: TGTGCCAGCACCACTAGCGGGAGTAACACCGGGGAGCTGTTTTTT.

This chain connects TRBV7-8 to TRBJ1-2; D not certain. With 5 bases removed from V and 0 bases from J, the gap between germline ends came to 7 bases. This CDR3 comprises 13 residues. Germline-derived CDR1 and CDR2 are SGHVS and FQNEAQ. The CDR3 is CASSHRSNYGYTF. CDR3 nucleotide sequence: TGTGCCAGCAGCCACAGATCTAACTATGGCTACACCTTC.

This clone was seen once. This chain connects TRBV15 to TRBJ2-3; 10 bases map to TRBD2. V lost 4 bases and J lost 6; bases outside the gene matches: 4. Looked up from germline, CDR1 is LNHNV and CDR2 is YYDKDF (reference sequence). The CDR3 has 14 residues. This chain's CDR3 is CATSTQREGDTQYF. The CDR3 coding sequence is TGTGCCACCAGCACCCAGCGGGAGGGGGATACGCAGTATTTT.

The rearrangement links TRBV14 to TRBJ2-2; 7 bases are a match to TRBD2. Germline trimming cut 0 bases from V and 5 bases from J; bases unmatched to any gene: 6. The germline CDR1 and CDR2 sequences are SGHDN and FVKESK. This CDR3 is built from 16 residues. CDR3 loop: CASSQERTRRTGELFF. CDR3 DNA sequence: TGTGCCAGCAGCCAAGAAAGGACTAGAAGGACCGGGGAGCTGTTTTTT.

V gene TRBV4-2 combines with J gene TRBJ1-5; no clear D. The CDR3 sequence is 11 residues long. Germline CDR1 reads LGHNA; CDR2 reads YNFKEQ. The CDR3 loop reads CAHGGNQPQHF. For the CDR3, the DNA is TGTGCTCACGGAGGCAATCAGCCCCAGCATTTT.

This chain links TRBV29-1 with TRBJ2-1; weak D call: TRBD2 (6 bases). The CDR3 contains 17 residues. Trimming removed 6 bases from V and 6 bases from J, with 27 bases in between. In germline, CDR1 is SQVTM, CDR2 ANQGSEA. CDR3 in DNA: TGCAGCGTCCTCCGGGACTCCCGCGTCAACATGGGCAATGAGCAGTTCTTC. It translates to CSVLRDSRVNMGNEQFF.

The CDR3: CASSLWGGGYTF. The CDR3 nucleotides read TGCGCCAGCAGCCTATGGGGAGGCGGCTACACCTTC. The chain links TRBV4-3 to TRBJ1-2; D is undetermined. This CDR3 has 12 amino acids. Germline V gene data show CDR1 as LGHNA and CDR2 as YSLEER. The V and J ends lost 4 bases and 8 bases respectively, with 11 bases between them.

The table lists this clone with a few counts. This chain joins TRBV29-1 and TRBJ2-5; maybe TRBD2 (6 bases). Germline CDR1 and CDR2: SQVTM and ANQGSEA. The CDR3 covers 12 residues. The V and J ends lost 0 bases and 7 bases respectively, with 9 bases between them. Written as DNA, the CDR3 is TGCAGCGTTGAAGATCCCGGGGGGACCCAGTACTTC. This codes for CSVEDPGGTQYF.

DNA for the CDR3: TGTGCCAGTAGTATGAGGGGGCGCTTGGACTATGGCTACACCTTC. Its translation: CASSMRGRLDYGYTF. This chain uses TRBV19 with TRBJ1-2; 7 bases match TRBD1. The CDR3 has 15 amino acids. CDR1 is LNHDA and CDR2 is SQIVND in the germline V gene (reference sequence). J was trimmed by 3 bases and V by 3 bases; bases with no gene match: 7.

This chain connects TRBV7-6 to TRBJ1-2; no firm D call. Trimming left V 5 bases short and J 5 bases short, with 12 bases between. CDR3 length: 13 amino acids. CDR1 and CDR2 (germline): SGHVS, FNYEAQ. The CDR3 is CASSPWSEYGYTF. CDR3 sequence (DNA): TGTGCCAGCAGCCCCTGGAGCGAGTATGGCTACACCTTC.

The chain is built from TRBV4-2 and TRBJ1-6; 9 positions match TRBD1. With V trimmed by 1 base and J by 6 bases, 4 bases remained unmatched. This CDR3 contains 16 residues. Germline V CDR1 and CDR2: LGHNA, YNFKEQ. The CDR3 loop reads CASSQVQGASNSPLHF. CDR3 DNA sequence: TGTGCCAGCAGCCAAGTACAGGGGGCCTCTAATTCACCCCTCCACTTT.

The chain has TRBV5-1 and TRBJ1-6; D possibly corresponds to TRBD1 (6 bases). The CDR3 sequence is 13 residues long. The V end was cut by 5 bases, the J end by 7 bases, with 10 bases between. Germline assignment: CDR1 SGHRS and CDR2 YFSETQ. CDR3 loop: CASRQDRNSPLHF. The CDR3 nucleotides read TGCGCCAGCAGACAGGACAGAAATTCACCCCTCCACTTT.

This clone has only one observation. The rearrangement joins TRBV30 to TRBJ2-3; TRBD2 is a possible D gene (6 bases). This CDR3 contains 13 residues. Trimming pared 1 base from V and 6 bases from J, leaving 11 bases between. Germline loops: CDR1 GTSNPN, CDR2 SVGIG (reference sequence). As DNA, the CDR3 is TGTGCCTGGAGTGATGCCCGGGGGGATACGCAGTATTTT. Protein: CAWSDARGDTQYF.

V and J are TRBV7-6 and TRBJ2-3; 9 nucleotides match TRBD2. The CDR3 sequence is 15 residues long. The V gene's germline CDR1 is SGHVS and CDR2 FNYEAQ. V lost 3 bases, J lost 5 bases, and 6 bases stayed unmatched. CDR3 amino acids: CASSLGTSQLDTQYF. For the CDR3, the DNA is TGTGCCAGCAGCTTGGGGACTAGCCAGCTAGATACGCAGTATTTT.

This clone turned up a few times. V is TRBV28 and J is TRBJ1-5, with D possibly matching TRBD1 (5 bases). CDR3 length: 14 amino acids. V gave up 1 base and J gave up 7 bases, with 11 bases separating them. Germline V lookup: CDR1 MDHEN, CDR2 SYDVKM. The CDR3 sequence: CASSLFQGRQPQHF. In DNA, the CDR3 is TGTGCCAGCAGTTTATTTCAGGGCCGGCAGCCCCAGCATTTT.

The genes are TRBV7-9 and TRBJ2-4; no definite D call. The CDR3 runs 14 residues. Per germline, CDR1 SEHNR and CDR2 FQNEAQ (reference sequence). V was pared by 5 bases and J by 0 bases, with 8 bases between. The CDR3 loop reads CASSAPGAKNIQYF. CDR3 bases: TGTGCCAGCAGCGCCCCCGGAGCCAAAAACATTCAGTACTTC.

This chain uses TRBV10-3 with TRBJ2-7; 13 bases are a match to TRBD2. The V and J ends lost 4 bases and 6 bases, in that order; junction bases with no gene match: 0. The length of the CDR3 is 13 residues. The germline gives CDR1 ENHRY, CDR2 SYGVKD. CDR3 amino acids: CAISGTSGGEQYF. CDR3 DNA sequence: TGTGCCATCAGTGGGACTAGCGGGGGCGAGCAGTACTTC.

The chain recombines TRBV7-3 with TRBJ2-6, with 12 bases aligning to TRBD2. The length of the CDR3 is 21 residues. Germline CDR1 SGHTA, CDR2 FQGTGA. V lost 8 bases and J lost 0; bases outside the gene matches: 17. In DNA, the CDR3 is TGTGCCAGCTCCCTTCCCTCAGGACTAGCGGGGCCGAGCTCTGGGGCCAACGTCCTGACTTTC. As protein: CASSLPSGLAGPSSGANVLTF.

Here the CDR3 DNA reads TGTGCCACCAGGGGGAGCGGGGGGTCCTACGAGCAGTACTTC. Translation: CATRGSGGSYEQYF. The rearrangement joins TRBV6-5 to TRBJ2-7, with 9 bases fitting TRBD2. The germline CDR1 and CDR2 sequences are MNHEY and SVGAGI. V shed 10 bases and J 1 base; nucleotides not matched to a gene: 8. This CDR3 contains 14 residues.